A selection of T cell receptor beta chains follows, all from one sample in a study of post-analysis software for immune sequencing data. TCRdb independently ran MiXCR on the PCR reads; one entry per CDR3 protein. The sample has about 770,000 distinct CDR3 sequences, about 43% seen once; the top ten hold over 4.5%. The sample comprised blood. The source is a girl aged 5 to 17 with multiple sclerosis. Each CDR3 is given with its conserved first and last residue. Each record gives: V gene, J gene, clone size, D gene, CDR3 DNA, CDR3 protein. A D gene is named only where the DNA matches it firmly. Clone size, where shown, is once, few, many, or a class for clones that have expanded.

TRBV5-1	TRBJ2-3	NA	NA	TGCGCCAGCAGCCTCCTCTGGACCGATACGCAGTATTTT	CASSLLWTDTQYF
TRBV7-9	TRBJ2-1	NA	TRBD2	TGTGCCAGCAGCGTCACCCCCGGGACTAGCGGGAGGGCCAATGAGCAGTTCTTC	CASSVTPGTSGRANEQFF
TRBV12-5	TRBJ1-5	once	TRBD1	TGTGCTAGTGGTTTGGCTATTCTTTTTCAGGGGGCGCGAGACAATCAGCCCCAGCATTTT	CASGLAILFQGARDNQPQHF
TRBV4-3	TRBJ2-3	NA	TRBD2	TGCGCCAGCAGCCAAGTAAAGGGAGGACTAGCGGCAGATACGCAGTATTTT	CASSQVKGGLAADTQYF
TRBV7-8	TRBJ2-7	NA	TRBD2	TGTGCCAGCGTGGCCGGGACTAGCGGGAATGAGCAGTACTTC	CASVAGTSGNEQYF
TRBV4-1	TRBJ2-7	NA	NA	TGCGCCAGCAGCCGGGGAGTCTGTAGCTCCTACGAGCAGTACTTC	CASSRGVCSSYEQYF
TRBV7-2	TRBJ2-5	NA	NA	TGTGCCAGCAGCCCCCGGGCAGGGGTGGGACAAGAGACCCAGTACTTC	CASSPRAGVGQETQYF
TRBV12-3/TRBV12-4	TRBJ2-3	few	NA	TGTGCCAGCAGCCCTGATGGATCTAGATCAGATACGCAGTATTTT	CASSPDGSRSDTQYF
TRBV9	TRBJ2-5	NA	TRBD2	TGTGCCAGCAGCGTAGCTGGAGTAGCGGGACAAGAGACCCAGTACTTC	CASSVAGVAGQETQYF
TRBV20-1	TRBJ2-1	NA	TRBD2	TGCAGTGCTAAGCGGGAGGGCCGGGAGCAGTTCTTC	CSAKREGREQFF
TRBV7-9	TRBJ2-1	NA	NA	TGTGCCAGCAGCAATCAGGAGAACAATGAGCAGTTCTTC	CASSNQENNEQFF